The 29 T cell receptor beta chains in this list originate from one sample, sequenced in a study of T cell repertoires in ileal Crohn's disease (dated by TCRdb to the late 2010s). Read against the paper, the sample's time point label means: neoterminal ileum biopsy at postoperative endoscopy, about 6 months after surgery. The method behind the library was the immunoSEQ multiplex PCR assay. TCRdb obtained this table from immuneACCESS and retained in-frame rearrangements with V and J assigned. These tables miss some clones; where compared with another copy, unresolved V genes account for less than half of the shortfall, and the remainder is unexplained. The sample table shows about 13,000 clones, and 80% to 90% are seen once. Of the sample, 17% falls within the top ten clones. The sample comprised ileal tissue. Receptors originate from an adult with Crohn's disease.

This clone is deemed large (0.1 to 1%). The genes are TRBV7-4 and TRBJ2-1; 8 positions agree with TRBD2. This CDR3 spans 15 amino acids. V was pared by 1 base and J by 10 bases, with 9 bases of the junction left unmatched. CDR1 and CDR2 from the germline V gene are SGHVT and SQSDAQ. CDR3 sequence (DNA): TGTGCCAGCAGCTTAGACGACGGGAGGGCCCGCGAGCAGTTCTTC. Translation: CASSLDDGRAREQFF.

This clone was observed once. The rearrangement joins TRBV2 to TRBJ2-1; 9 bases are a match to TRBD2. In germline, CDR1 is SNHLY, CDR2 FYNNEI. J gave up 3 bases and V 7 bases, and 7 bases lay outside the gene matches. The CDR3 has 15 amino acids. This chain's CDR3 is CASTQGAGGYNEQFF. The CDR3 bases are TGTGCCAGCACCCAGGGAGCGGGGGGCTACAATGAGCAGTTCTTC.

This clone showed up just once. The chain carries TRBV27 and TRBJ1-1; D uncertain. There are 14 residues in the CDR3. Trimming left V 6 bases short and J 1 base short, with 12 bases between. Germline CDR1 reads MNHEY; CDR2 reads SMNVEV (reference sequence). CDR3 DNA: TGTGCCAGCAGCACCGGTTTTAAGAACACTGAAGCTTTCTTT. Protein sequence: CASSTGFKNTEAFF.

DNA for the CDR3: TGTGCCAGCAGCTCAAGAACAGGGTTCGCCTACGAGCAGTACTTC. Translated: CASSSRTGFAYEQYF. This chain connects TRBV7-9 to TRBJ2-7; a weak D match, TRBD1 (6 bases). Trimming removed 4 bases at V and 2 bases at J, with 15 bases between. The germline CDR1 and CDR2 sequences are SEHNR and FQNEAQ (reference sequence). The CDR3 extends over 15 amino acids.

The CDR3 region is CASKGDSYEQYF. CDR3 in DNA: TGTGCCAGTAAGGGGGACTCCTACGAGCAGTACTTC. The V gene is TRBV2, the J gene TRBJ2-7; D is possibly TRBD1 (6 bases). This CDR3 has 12 residues. Trimming pared 9 bases from V and 0 bases from J, leaving 9 bases between. Germline values: CDR1 SNHLY, CDR2 FYNNEI.

The chain uses TRBV11-2 and TRBJ2-7; 9 nucleotides agree with TRBD1. Germline CDR1 and CDR2: SGHAT and FQNNGV. The length of the CDR3 is 14 residues. V shed 5 bases, J shed 1 base, and the junction held 3 bases outside the gene matches. The CDR3 loop is CASSRQGVSYEQYF. The DNA of the CDR3 is TGTGCCAGCAGCCGACAGGGGGTATCCTACGAGCAGTACTTC.

The chain couples TRBV14 to TRBJ1-2; D not certain. There are 11 residues in the CDR3. CDR1 is SGHDN and CDR2 is FVKESK in the germline V gene. Trimming left V 3 bases short and J 8 bases short, with 7 bases between. This chain's CDR3 is CASSQGPGYTF. For the CDR3, the DNA is TGTGCCAGCAGCCAGGGCCCCGGCTACACCTTC.

The chain uses TRBV6-5 and TRBJ1-1, with TRBD1 matching over 7 bases. Germline V gene sequence: CDR1 MNHEY, CDR2 SVGAGI. This CDR3 contains 15 residues. The V gene end was trimmed by 2 bases and the J gene end by 6 bases; junction bases not matched to a gene: 9. The CDR3 DNA reads as TGTGCCAGCAGTTACAATTCCAGGGGGTATCCTGAAGCTTTCTTT. Translating it yields CASSYNSRGYPEAFF.

J is TRBJ2-1 and V is TRBV2, with 8 bases aligning to TRBD1. This CDR3 contains 20 residues. CDR1 and CDR2 from the germline V gene are SNHLY and FYNNEI. V shed 7 bases and J 0 bases; nucleotides not matched to a gene: 20. CDR3 protein: CASTLPRTGRPPGSYNEQFF. CDR3 DNA sequence: TGTGCCAGCACCTTACCCCGGACAGGGCGACCACCGGGCTCCTACAATGAGCAGTTCTTC.

In its sample, this clone is medium-sized. The chain is built from TRBV2 and TRBJ2-1; TRBD2 is a possible D gene (6 bases). Trimming took 6 bases from V and 9 from J, leaving 12 bases between them. Germline CDR1 SNHLY, CDR2 FYNNEI. The CDR3 extends over 12 amino acids. CDR3: CASSQVEGEQFF. The CDR3 coding sequence is TGTGCCAGCAGCCAGGTGGAGGGTGAGCAGTTCTTC.

V and J are TRBV9 and TRBJ2-7, with TRBD2 matching 13 bases. Germline V CDR1 and CDR2: SGDLS, YYNGEE. The CDR3 has 16 residues. J gave up 7 bases and V 3 bases, and 10 bases lay outside the gene matches. The CDR3, as DNA: TGTGCCAGCAGCGCCCGACTAGCGGGGGGCCAAGTAGAGCAGTACTTC. This encodes CASSARLAGGQVEQYF.

This clone has a handful of counts. This sequence joins TRBV4-3 and TRBJ1-2; 9 bases align to TRBD1. Unmatched junction bases numbered 4, after V lost 0 bases and J lost 2 bases. The germline V gene has CDR1 LGHNA and CDR2 YSLEER. The CDR3 has 16 residues. CDR3 residues: CASSQEITGGNYGYTF. Written as DNA, the CDR3 is TGCGCCAGCAGCCAAGAAATAACAGGGGGCAACTATGGCTACACCTTC.

V usage is TRBV7-3 and J usage is TRBJ2-5; 7 nucleotides match TRBD1. CDR1 and CDR2 from the germline V gene are SGHTA and FQGTGA. This CDR3 is 15 amino acids long. With 5 bases clipped from V and 4 bases from J, the junction kept 10 bases outside the gene matches. The chain's CDR3 is CASSQTQGQTETQYF. The CDR3 coding sequence is TGTGCCAGCAGCCAGACCCAGGGACAGACAGAGACCCAGTACTTC.

The chain carries TRBV6-5 and TRBJ2-3; D uncertain. The V gene lost 0 bases and the J gene lost 1 base, with 8 bases spanning the gap. Germline V gene sequence: CDR1 MNHEY, CDR2 SVGAGI. CDR3 length equals 15 residues. Written as DNA, the CDR3 is TGTGCCAGCAGTTACTCGCCCGGTCGCACAGATACGCAGTATTTT. Its translation is CASSYSPGRTDTQYF.

The chain has TRBV7-2 and TRBJ2-1; D is perhaps TRBD2 (6 bases). Germline V gives CDR1 SGHTA, CDR2 FQGNSA. V lost 0 bases and J lost 5, with 11 bases in between. The CDR3 has 15 residues. The CDR3: CASSLAGEANNEQFF. CDR3 DNA sequence: TGTGCCAGCAGCTTAGCCGGGGAGGCCAACAATGAGCAGTTCTTC.

In this sample, this clone turned up once. This chain uses TRBV5-1 with TRBJ1-1; D ambiguous. V lost 4 bases and J lost 3, with 16 bases in between. Per the germline V gene, CDR1 is SGHRS and CDR2 is YFSETQ. There are 15 residues in the CDR3. The CDR3 here is CASSPSRDSDTEAFF. CDR3 coding DNA: TGCGCCAGCAGCCCTTCAAGAGACTCTGACACTGAAGCTTTCTTT.

Sample share makes this clone medium-sized. The V gene is TRBV10-3, the J gene TRBJ1-3; TRBD1 matches at 10 bases. Germline V gives CDR1 ENHRY, CDR2 SYGVKD. CDR3 length equals 17 residues. V gave up 8 bases and J gave up 4 bases; unmatched junction bases: 14. CDR3 sequence (DNA): TGTGCCATCCTATCCCAGGGACAGGGGAGAGACGGAAACACCATATATTTT. Amino acids: CAILSQGQGRDGNTIYF.

The V call is TRBV11-2, the J call TRBJ2-5; TRBD1 is a possible D gene (5 bases). In germline, CDR1 is SGHAT, CDR2 FQNNGV. V lost 3 bases and J 4 bases, leaving 15 bases between the germline ends. This CDR3 is built from 15 residues. The CDR3 here is CASSFSTTGPETQYF. The CDR3 DNA follows: TGTGCCAGCAGCTTTAGCACCACAGGACCAGAGACCCAGTACTTC.

This clone has more than one count but fewer than ten. V is TRBV10-3 and J is TRBJ1-5; D may be TRBD1 (6 bases). Germline CDR1 ENHRY, CDR2 SYGVKD. The CDR3 covers 13 residues. V was shortened by 8 bases and J by 6 bases, with 14 bases between the two germline ends. In DNA form, the CDR3 reads TGTGCCATCGGGCAGGGGAGCGGTCAGCCCCAGCATTTT. This codes for CAIGQGSGQPQHF.

Judged by abundance, this clone is hyperexpanded. The genes are TRBV9 and TRBJ1-2; D is unclear. This CDR3 has 14 residues. Trimming took off 4 bases at V and 1 base at J, with 11 bases between the two ends. CDR1 and CDR2 (germline): SGDLS, YYNGEE. CDR3 protein: CASSPGGSNYGYTF. For the CDR3, the DNA is TGTGCCAGCAGCCCAGGTGGGAGTAACTATGGCTACACCTTC.

This sequence joins TRBV2 and TRBJ1-2, with D unclear. The V gene's germline CDR1 is SNHLY and CDR2 FYNNEI. This CDR3 is built from 14 residues. V lost 7 bases and J lost 2, with 14 bases in between. The CDR3: CASKQEPSNYGYTF. Here the CDR3 DNA reads TGTGCCAGCAAGCAAGAACCCTCCAACTATGGCTACACCTTC.

Note on this clone: One end of the junction fails to match germline, which may point to a read error. This rearrangement joins TRBV5-1 to TRBJ1-1; TRBD1 might be the D (6 bases). This CDR3 region has 12 residues. CDR1 and CDR2 from the germline V gene are SGHRS and YFSETQ. The CDR3 nucleotides read TGCGCCAGCAGTGAACAGGGTGGGCCGAGGGCGTGG. This translates into CASSEQGGPRAW.

The chain has TRBV7-9 and TRBJ2-5, with a possible D match to TRBD1 (6 bases). The CDR3 loop spans 16 amino acids. The germline V and J ends were trimmed by 2 bases and 0 bases, with 13 bases remaining between them. Per the germline V gene, CDR1 is SEHNR and CDR2 is FQNEAQ (reference sequence). CDR3 region: CASSLSLRGHQETQYF. The DNA of the CDR3 is TGTGCCAGCAGCTTATCCCTCAGGGGCCACCAAGAGACCCAGTACTTC.

This rearrangement joins TRBV11-2 to TRBJ1-4; TRBD1 agrees at 12 bases. In germline, CDR1 is SGHAT, CDR2 FQNNGV. This CDR3 is 14 amino acids long. V dropped 6 bases and J dropped 14; count of bases not matched to a gene: 10. The CDR3 nucleotides read TGTGCCAGCAGTCTGGGACAGGGGGCGGTGGGGCTGTTTTTT. It encodes CASSLGQGAVGLFF.

The V and J genes are TRBV28 and TRBJ2-6, with D maybe TRBD1 (6 bases). This CDR3 has 16 amino acids. CDR1 is MDHEN, CDR2 SYDVKM, per germline. V lost 4 bases to trimming and J lost 1 base, with 11 bases between them. The CDR3 sequence is CASSSNRASGANVLTF. DNA for the CDR3: TGTGCCAGCAGTTCGAACAGGGCTTCTGGGGCCAACGTCCTGACTTTC.

J is TRBJ2-7 and V is TRBV7-2, with 8 bases that match TRBD2. V shed 3 bases, J shed 5 bases, and the junction held 3 bases outside the gene matches. The CDR3 extends over 13 amino acids. Germline V gene lookup returns CDR1 SGHTA and CDR2 FQGNSA. The CDR3 loop is CASSFRRGDEQYF. CDR3 in DNA: TGTGCCAGCAGCTTTCGGCGGGGGGACGAGCAGTACTTC. The full variable domain, its missing parts supplied by reference TRBV7-2 and TRBJ2-7, is GAGVSQSPSNKVTEKGKDVELRCDPISGHTALYWYRQSLGQGLEFLIYFQGNSAPDKSGLPSDRFSAERTGGSVSTLTIQRTQQEDSAVYLCASSFRRGDEQYFGPGTRLTVT.

The J gene is TRBJ2-6, the V gene TRBV30, with D possibly TRBD2 on 5 matching bases. The CDR3 sequence is 15 residues long. The germline V and J ends were trimmed by 1 base and 3 bases, with 10 bases remaining between them. Per germline, CDR1 GTSNPN and CDR2 SVGIG (reference sequence). The CDR3 DNA is TGTGCCTGGAGTGAAGGAGGTAGTGGGGCCAACGTCCTGACTTTC. It specifies CAWSEGGSGANVLTF. The full variable domain, its missing parts supplied by reference TRBV30 and TRBJ2-6, is SQTIHQWPATLVQPVGSPLSLECTVEGTSNPNLYWYRQAAGRGLQLLFYSVGIGQISSEVPQNLSASRPQDRQFILSSKKLLLSDSGFYLCAWSEGGSGANVLTFGAGSRLTVL.

V gene TRBV28 combines with J gene TRBJ2-2; D is undetermined. The germline V gene encodes CDR1 MDHEN and CDR2 SYDVKM. The CDR3 length is 12 residues. Between the trimmed V and J ends, which lost 6 bases and 4 bases, there was a span of 6 bases. This chain's CDR3 is CASSRFTGELFF. The CDR3 region has the DNA TGTGCCAGCAGCAGATTCACCGGGGAGCTGTTTTTT. The variable domain in full, completed from reference TRBV28 and TRBJ2-2, reads DVKVTQSSRYLVKRTGEKVFLECVQDMDHENMFWYRQDPGLGLRLIYFSYDVKMKEKGDIPEGYSVSREKKERFSLILESASTNQTSMYLCASSRFTGELFFGEGSRLTVL.

The CDR3 region has the DNA TGTGCCAGCAGGCCTGCTAGCGGGGGTTCTTTTTACACCGGGGAGCTGTTTTTT. Translated: CASRPASGGSFYTGELFF. V and J are TRBV27 and TRBJ2-2; TRBD2 agrees at 10 bases. Germline CDR1 reads MNHEY; CDR2 reads SMNVEV (reference sequence). The CDR3 totals 18 residues. The ends lost 6 bases at V and 3 bases at J; junction bases unmatched: 13.